A selection of T cell receptor beta chains follows, all from one sample in a study of blood T cell repertoires in COVID-19. Assay used: immunoSEQ multiplex PCR; TCRdb lists only in-frame clones, some missing. This table holds about 250,000 clones, approximately 84% found once. The sequenced sample was PBMCs or T cells enriched from blood (not recorded which). These receptors were collected from a man aged 50-60 years who had recovered from COVID-19. Each CDR3 is given with its conserved first and last residue. Each record gives: D gene, clone size, J gene, V gene, CDR3 protein, CDR3 DNA. A D gene is named only where the DNA matches it firmly. Not every row has a clone size; where given, it reads once, few, many or a size class.

D: -
size: -
J: TRBJ1-3
V: TRBV2
CDR3: CASSSDDYSGNTIYF
DNA: TGTGCCTCCTCCTCGGATGACTACTCTGGAAACACCATATATTTT

D: TRBD1
size: -
J: TRBJ1-2
V: TRBV7-2
CDR3: CASRQTGQGYTF
DNA: TGTGCCAGCAGACAGACAGGGCAGGGCTACACCTTC

D: TRBD1
size: -
J: TRBJ2-6
V: TRBV19
CDR3: CASLGQGYSGANVLTF
DNA: TGTGCCAGTTTAGGACAGGGGTACTCTGGGGCCAACGTCCTGACTTTC

D: -
size: once
J: TRBJ2-2
V: TRBV12-3/TRBV12-4
CDR3: CASRADSGELFF
DNA: TGTGCCAGCAGGGCTGACAGCGGGGAGCTGTTTTTT

D: -
size: many
J: TRBJ2-7
V: TRBV11-3
CDR3: CASSLNTGNPSGEQYF
DNA: TGTGCCAGCAGCTTAAACACAGGGAACCCATCTGGTGAGCAGTACTTC

D: -
size: -
J: TRBJ1-4
V: TRBV19
CDR3: CASRRTPSNEKLFF
DNA: TGTGCCAGTAGGAGGACACCATCAAATGAAAAACTGTTTTTT

D: TRBD2
size: once
J: TRBJ2-2
V: TRBV9
CDR3: CASSVSGSNTGELFF
DNA: TGTGCCAGCAGCGTTAGCGGGAGTAACACCGGGGAGCTGTTTTTT

D: TRBD1
size: -
J: TRBJ1-2
V: TRBV5-4
CDR3: CASTLQGANGYTF
DNA: TGTGCCAGCACACTACAGGGGGCGAATGGCTACACCTTC

D: TRBD1
size: -
J: TRBJ1-5
V: TRBV19
CDR3: CASSRTGIQPQHF
DNA: TGTGCCAGTAGTCGGACAGGGATTCAGCCCCAGCATTTT

D: TRBD1
size: -
J: TRBJ2-2
V: TRBV7-9
CDR3: CASSREGQGAGELFF
DNA: TGTGCCAGCAGCAGAGAGGGACAGGGGGCCGGGGAGCTGTTTTTT

D: -
size: many
J: TRBJ2-1
V: TRBV4-3
CDR3: CASSQEVPGGPEQFF
DNA: TGCGCCAGCAGCCAAGAAGTCCCAGGGGGGCCTGAGCAGTTCTTC

D: TRBD1
size: -
J: TRBJ1-2
V: TRBV6-5
CDR3: CASSYPTSGGSAYTF
DNA: TGTGCCAGCAGTTACCCAACATCAGGGGGAAGTGCCTACACCTTC